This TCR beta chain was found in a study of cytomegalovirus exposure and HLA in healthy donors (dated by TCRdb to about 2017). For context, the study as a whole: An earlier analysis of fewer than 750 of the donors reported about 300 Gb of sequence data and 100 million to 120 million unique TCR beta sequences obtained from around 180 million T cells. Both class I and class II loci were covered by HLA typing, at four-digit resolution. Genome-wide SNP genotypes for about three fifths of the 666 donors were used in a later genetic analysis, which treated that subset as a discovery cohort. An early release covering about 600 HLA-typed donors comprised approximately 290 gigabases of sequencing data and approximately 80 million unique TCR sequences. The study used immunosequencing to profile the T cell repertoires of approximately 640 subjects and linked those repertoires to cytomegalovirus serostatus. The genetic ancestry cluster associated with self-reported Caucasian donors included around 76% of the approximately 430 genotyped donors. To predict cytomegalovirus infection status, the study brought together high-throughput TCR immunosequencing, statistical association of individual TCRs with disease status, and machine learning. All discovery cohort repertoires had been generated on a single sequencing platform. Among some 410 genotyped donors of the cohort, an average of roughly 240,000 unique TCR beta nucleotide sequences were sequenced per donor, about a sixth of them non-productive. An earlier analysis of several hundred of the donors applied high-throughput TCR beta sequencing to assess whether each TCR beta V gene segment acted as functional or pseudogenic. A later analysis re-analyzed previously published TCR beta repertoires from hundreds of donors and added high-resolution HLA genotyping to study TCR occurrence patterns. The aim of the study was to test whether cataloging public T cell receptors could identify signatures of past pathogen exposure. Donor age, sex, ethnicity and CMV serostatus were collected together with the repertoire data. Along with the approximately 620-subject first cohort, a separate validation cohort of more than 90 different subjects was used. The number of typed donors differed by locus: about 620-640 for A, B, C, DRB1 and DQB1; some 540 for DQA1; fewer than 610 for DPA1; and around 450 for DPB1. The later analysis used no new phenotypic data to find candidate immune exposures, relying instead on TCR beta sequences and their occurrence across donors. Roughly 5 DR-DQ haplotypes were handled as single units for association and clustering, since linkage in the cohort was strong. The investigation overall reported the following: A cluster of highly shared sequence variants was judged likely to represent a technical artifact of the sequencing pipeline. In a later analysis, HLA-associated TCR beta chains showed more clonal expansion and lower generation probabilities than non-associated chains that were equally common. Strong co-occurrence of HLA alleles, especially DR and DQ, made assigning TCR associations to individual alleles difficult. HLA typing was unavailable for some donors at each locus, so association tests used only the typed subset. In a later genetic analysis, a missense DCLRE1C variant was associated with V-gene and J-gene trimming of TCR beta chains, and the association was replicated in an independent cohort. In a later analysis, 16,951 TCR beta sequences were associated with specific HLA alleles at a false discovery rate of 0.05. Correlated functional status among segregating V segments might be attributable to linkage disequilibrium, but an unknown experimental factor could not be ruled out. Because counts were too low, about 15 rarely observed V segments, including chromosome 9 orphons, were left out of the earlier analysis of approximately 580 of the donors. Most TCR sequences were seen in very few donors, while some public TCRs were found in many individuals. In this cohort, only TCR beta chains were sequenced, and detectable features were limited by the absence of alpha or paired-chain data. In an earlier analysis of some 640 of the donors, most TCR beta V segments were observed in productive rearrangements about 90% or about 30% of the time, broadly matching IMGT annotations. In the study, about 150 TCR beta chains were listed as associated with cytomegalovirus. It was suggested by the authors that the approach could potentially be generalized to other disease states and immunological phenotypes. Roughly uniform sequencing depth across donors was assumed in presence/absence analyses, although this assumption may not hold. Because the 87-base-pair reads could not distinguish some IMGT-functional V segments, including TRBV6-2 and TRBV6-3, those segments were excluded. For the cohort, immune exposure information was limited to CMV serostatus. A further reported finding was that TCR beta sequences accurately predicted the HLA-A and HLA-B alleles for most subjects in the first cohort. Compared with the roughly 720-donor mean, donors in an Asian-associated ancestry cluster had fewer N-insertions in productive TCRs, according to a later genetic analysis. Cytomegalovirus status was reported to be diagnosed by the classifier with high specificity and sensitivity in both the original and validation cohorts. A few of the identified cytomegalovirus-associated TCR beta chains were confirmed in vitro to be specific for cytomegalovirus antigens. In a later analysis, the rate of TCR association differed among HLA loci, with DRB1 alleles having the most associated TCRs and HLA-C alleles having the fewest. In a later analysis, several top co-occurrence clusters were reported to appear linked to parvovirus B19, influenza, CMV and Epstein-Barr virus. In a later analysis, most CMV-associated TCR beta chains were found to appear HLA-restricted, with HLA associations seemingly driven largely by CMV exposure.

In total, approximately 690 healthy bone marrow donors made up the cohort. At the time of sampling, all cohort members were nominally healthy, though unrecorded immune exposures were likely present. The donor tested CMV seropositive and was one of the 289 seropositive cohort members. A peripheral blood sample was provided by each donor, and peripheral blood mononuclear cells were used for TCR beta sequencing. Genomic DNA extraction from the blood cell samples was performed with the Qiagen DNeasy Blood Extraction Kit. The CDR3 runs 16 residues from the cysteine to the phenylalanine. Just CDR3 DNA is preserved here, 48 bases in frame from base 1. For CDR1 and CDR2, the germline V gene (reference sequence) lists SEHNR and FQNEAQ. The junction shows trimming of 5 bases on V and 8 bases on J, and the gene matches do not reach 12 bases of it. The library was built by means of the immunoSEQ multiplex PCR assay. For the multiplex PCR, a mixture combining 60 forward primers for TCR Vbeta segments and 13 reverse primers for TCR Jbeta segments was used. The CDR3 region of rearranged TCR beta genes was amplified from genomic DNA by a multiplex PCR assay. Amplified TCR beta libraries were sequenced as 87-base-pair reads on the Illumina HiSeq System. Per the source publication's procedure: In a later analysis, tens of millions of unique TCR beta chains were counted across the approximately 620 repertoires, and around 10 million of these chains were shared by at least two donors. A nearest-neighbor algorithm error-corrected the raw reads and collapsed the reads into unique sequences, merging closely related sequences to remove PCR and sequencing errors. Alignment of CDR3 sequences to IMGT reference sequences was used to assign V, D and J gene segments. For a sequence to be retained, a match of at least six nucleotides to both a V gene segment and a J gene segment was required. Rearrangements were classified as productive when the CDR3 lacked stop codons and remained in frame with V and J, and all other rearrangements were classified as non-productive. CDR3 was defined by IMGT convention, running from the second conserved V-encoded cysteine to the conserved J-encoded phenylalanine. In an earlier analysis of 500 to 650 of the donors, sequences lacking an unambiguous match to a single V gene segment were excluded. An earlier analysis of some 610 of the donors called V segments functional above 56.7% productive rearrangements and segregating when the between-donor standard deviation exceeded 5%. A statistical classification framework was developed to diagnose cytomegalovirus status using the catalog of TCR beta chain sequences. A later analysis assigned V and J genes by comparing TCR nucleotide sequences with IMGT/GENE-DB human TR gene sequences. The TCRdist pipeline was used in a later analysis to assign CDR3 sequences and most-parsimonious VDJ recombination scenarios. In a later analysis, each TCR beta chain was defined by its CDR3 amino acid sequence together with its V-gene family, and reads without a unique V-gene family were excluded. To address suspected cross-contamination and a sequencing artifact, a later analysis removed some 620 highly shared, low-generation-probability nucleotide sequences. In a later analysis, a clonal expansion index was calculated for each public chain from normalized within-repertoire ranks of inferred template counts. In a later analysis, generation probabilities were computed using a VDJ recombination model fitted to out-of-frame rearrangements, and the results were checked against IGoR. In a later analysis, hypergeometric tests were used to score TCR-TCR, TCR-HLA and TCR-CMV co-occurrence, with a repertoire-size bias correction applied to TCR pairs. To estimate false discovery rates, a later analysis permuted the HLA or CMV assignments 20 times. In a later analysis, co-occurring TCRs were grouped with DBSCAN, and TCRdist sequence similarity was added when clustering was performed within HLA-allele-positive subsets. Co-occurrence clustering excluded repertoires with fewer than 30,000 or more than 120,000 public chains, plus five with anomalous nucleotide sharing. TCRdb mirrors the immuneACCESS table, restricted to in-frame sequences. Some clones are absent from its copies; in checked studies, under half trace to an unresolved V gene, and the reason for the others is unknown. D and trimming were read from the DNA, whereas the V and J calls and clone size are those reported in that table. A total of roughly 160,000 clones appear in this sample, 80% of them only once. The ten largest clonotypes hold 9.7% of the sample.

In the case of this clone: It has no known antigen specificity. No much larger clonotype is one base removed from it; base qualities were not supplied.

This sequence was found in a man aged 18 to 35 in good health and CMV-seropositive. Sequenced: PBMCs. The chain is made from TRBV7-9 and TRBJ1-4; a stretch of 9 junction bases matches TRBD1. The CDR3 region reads CASSASPGQGIEKLFF. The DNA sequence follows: TGTGCCAGCAGCGCCAGCCCGGGACAGGGTATCGAAAAACTGTTTTTT.